The rows below give T cell receptor beta chains drawn from one sample of a study of blood T cells in healthy people across ages. One entry per CDR3 protein, called by TCRdb with MiXCR from the 5' RACE reads. The sample carries 550,000 to 750,000 distinct CDR3 sequences, over 20% recorded once. The sequenced material came from blood. These receptors all come from a man between 65 and 80 years old in good health. Both conserved end residues are part of each CDR3. The D gene is left open where the match is weak. Not all rows give a size; the values are once, few, many and, for expanded clones, a class.

d_call: -
v_call: TRBV21-1
cdr3_length: 16
j_call: TRBJ2-7
clone_size: -
cdr3_nt: TGTGCCAGCAGCAAACCGGCGCGGAAGCCTCCCTACGAGCAGTACTTC
cdr3_aa: CASSKPARKPPYEQYF

d_call: TRBD2
v_call: TRBV6-2/TRBV6-3
cdr3_length: 16
j_call: TRBJ2-2
clone_size: few
cdr3_nt: TGTGCCAGCAGTTATGGTAGCGGGAGTTCCACCGGGGAGCTGTTTTTT
cdr3_aa: CASSYGSGSSTGELFF

d_call: -
v_call: TRBV12-3/TRBV12-4
cdr3_length: 14
j_call: TRBJ2-1
clone_size: -
cdr3_nt: TGTGCCAGCAGTTTAAAGGGACCACGCACTGAGCAGTTCTTC
cdr3_aa: CASSLKGPRTEQFF

d_call: TRBD1
v_call: TRBV5-1
cdr3_length: 16
j_call: TRBJ2-1
clone_size: few
cdr3_nt: TGCGCCAGCAGCCCGGACAGGGGGAATTCCTACAATGAGCAGTTCTTC
cdr3_aa: CASSPDRGNSYNEQFF

d_call: -
v_call: TRBV2
cdr3_length: 18
j_call: TRBJ1-3
clone_size: many
cdr3_nt: TGTGCCAGCAGTGAATTCTCCCCACTTACAGTCTCTGGAAACACCATATATTTT
cdr3_aa: CASSEFSPLTVSGNTIYF

d_call: -
v_call: TRBV28
cdr3_length: 15
j_call: TRBJ2-5
clone_size: -
cdr3_nt: TGTGCCAGCAGCCCGCCGGGGGCCCGGCGGGAGACCCAGTACTTC
cdr3_aa: CASSPPGARRETQYF

d_call: -
v_call: TRBV20-1
cdr3_length: 17
j_call: TRBJ1-2
clone_size: few
cdr3_nt: TGCAGTGCTAGAGACTTGGCGGGGGCGCGGTCTAGCTATGGCTACACCTTC
cdr3_aa: CSARDLAGARSSYGYTF

d_call: -
v_call: TRBV29-1
cdr3_length: 11
j_call: TRBJ1-3
clone_size: few
cdr3_nt: TGCAGCACGTCGGCCCGAAACACCATATATTTT
cdr3_aa: CSTSARNTIYF

d_call: TRBD1
v_call: TRBV2
cdr3_length: 13
j_call: TRBJ1-2
clone_size: -
cdr3_nt: TGTGCCATTTACAGGGGGCAGGTGGGCGGCTACACCTTC
cdr3_aa: CAIYRGQVGGYTF

d_call: -
v_call: TRBV20-1
cdr3_length: 13
j_call: TRBJ2-7
clone_size: few
cdr3_nt: TGCAGTGCTAACTCTGGGGGGAGCTACGAGCAGTACTTC
cdr3_aa: CSANSGGSYEQYF

d_call: TRBD2
v_call: TRBV2
cdr3_length: 18
j_call: TRBJ2-4
clone_size: few
cdr3_nt: TGTGCCAGCAGTGAATTAGCGGGAGGACTACTAGCCAAAAACATTCAGTACTTC
cdr3_aa: CASSELAGGLLAKNIQYF

d_call: -
v_call: TRBV29-1
cdr3_length: 14
j_call: TRBJ2-6
clone_size: many
cdr3_nt: TGCAGCGTTGGCCACCTCTCTGGGGCCAACGTCCTGACTTTC
cdr3_aa: CSVGHLSGANVLTF

d_call: TRBD2
v_call: TRBV4-1
cdr3_length: 16
j_call: TRBJ2-1
clone_size: few
cdr3_nt: TGCGCCAGCAGCCAACGACTAGCGGGGGGTTACAATGAGCAGTTCTTC
cdr3_aa: CASSQRLAGGYNEQFF

d_call: -
v_call: TRBV28
cdr3_length: 16
j_call: TRBJ2-5
clone_size: many
cdr3_nt: TGTGCCAGCAGTTTAAATCGGATGGGCAGGGAAGAGACCCAGTACTTC
cdr3_aa: CASSLNRMGREETQYF

d_call: TRBD2
v_call: TRBV12-3/TRBV12-4
cdr3_length: 14
j_call: TRBJ2-1
clone_size: -
cdr3_nt: TGTGCCAGCAGTCGGACTAGCGGGGCTCCCGGGCAGTTCTTC
cdr3_aa: CASSRTSGAPGQFF

d_call: -
v_call: TRBV20-1
cdr3_length: 14
j_call: TRBJ1-6
clone_size: few
cdr3_nt: TGCAGTGCTAGAGTGGGACCGAAAAATTCACCCCTCCACTTT
cdr3_aa: CSARVGPKNSPLHF

d_call: TRBD2
v_call: TRBV20-1
cdr3_length: 15
j_call: TRBJ2-4
clone_size: few
cdr3_nt: TGCAGTGCTTATAGCGGGAGAAATGGCAAAAACATTCAGTACTTC
cdr3_aa: CSAYSGRNGKNIQYF

d_call: TRBD2
v_call: TRBV6-4
cdr3_length: 16
j_call: TRBJ2-1
clone_size: -
cdr3_nt: TGTGCCAGCAGTATGGGACTAGCGGGAGGGCCCTGGGAGCAGTTCTTC
cdr3_aa: CASSMGLAGGPWEQFF

d_call: -
v_call: TRBV5-1
cdr3_length: 15
j_call: TRBJ1-3
clone_size: -
cdr3_nt: TGCGCCAGCAGCTTGTCCGGAGAAACTGGAAACACCATATATTTT
cdr3_aa: CASSLSGETGNTIYF

d_call: -
v_call: TRBV28
cdr3_length: 15
j_call: TRBJ2-5
clone_size: -
cdr3_nt: TGTGCCAGCAGTTTCTGGGGGCGGGACAAGGAGACCCAGTACTTC
cdr3_aa: CASSFWGRDKETQYF

d_call: -
v_call: TRBV20-1
cdr3_length: 14
j_call: TRBJ1-1
clone_size: once
cdr3_nt: TGCAGTGCTGGGGCCCAGGCCTTGAACACTGAAGCTTTCTTT
cdr3_aa: CSAGAQALNTEAFF

d_call: TRBD1
v_call: TRBV3-1
cdr3_length: 16
j_call: TRBJ2-7
clone_size: -
cdr3_nt: TGTGCCAGCAGCCCAGCCCCCGGGACAGGGGCCCACGAGCAGTACTTC
cdr3_aa: CASSPAPGTGAHEQYF

d_call: -
v_call: TRBV5-1
cdr3_length: 16
j_call: TRBJ1-2
clone_size: few
cdr3_nt: TGCGCCAGCAGCAGGGGAGGCAGGGATCGGATCTATGGCTACACCTTC
cdr3_aa: CASSRGGRDRIYGYTF

d_call: -
v_call: TRBV5-1
cdr3_length: 16
j_call: TRBJ2-2
clone_size: -
cdr3_nt: TGCGCCAGCAGCTTGGAAGATGCGTGGAACACCGGGGAGCTGTTTTTT
cdr3_aa: CASSLEDAWNTGELFF

d_call: -
v_call: TRBV28
cdr3_length: 11
j_call: TRBJ2-7
clone_size: -
cdr3_nt: TGTGCCAGCAGTTTACTGCGGGAGCAGTACTTC
cdr3_aa: CASSLLREQYF

d_call: -
v_call: TRBV9
cdr3_length: 14
j_call: TRBJ1-1
clone_size: -
cdr3_nt: TGTGCCAGCAGCGTAGGCAGGGGGAACACTGAAGCTTTCTTT
cdr3_aa: CASSVGRGNTEAFF

d_call: TRBD2
v_call: TRBV7-9
cdr3_length: 15
j_call: TRBJ2-7
clone_size: -
cdr3_nt: TGTGCCAGCAGCCTAGGGACTAGCATCGTCTACGAGCAGTACTTC
cdr3_aa: CASSLGTSIVYEQYF

d_call: -
v_call: TRBV7-2
cdr3_length: 14
j_call: TRBJ2-1
clone_size: few
cdr3_nt: TGTGCCAGCAGCTTTAGCGGAGCTAGGAATGAGCAGTTCTTC
cdr3_aa: CASSFSGARNEQFF

d_call: TRBD2
v_call: TRBV7-2
cdr3_length: 16
j_call: TRBJ2-5
clone_size: few
cdr3_nt: TGTGCCAGCAGGGGTTCGCGGGGGAAGTACCAAGAGACCCAGTACTTC
cdr3_aa: CASRGSRGKYQETQYF

d_call: TRBD2
v_call: TRBV12-3/TRBV12-4
cdr3_length: 13
j_call: TRBJ2-1
clone_size: -
cdr3_nt: TGTGCCAGCACCCCCGGGACTAGCAATGAGCAGTTCTTC
cdr3_aa: CASTPGTSNEQFF

d_call: -
v_call: TRBV5-5
cdr3_length: 14
j_call: TRBJ2-4
clone_size: -
cdr3_nt: TGTGCCAGCAGCCACCCAGGGTCAGCGGACATTCAGTACTTC
cdr3_aa: CASSHPGSADIQYF

d_call: -
v_call: TRBV7-8
cdr3_length: 14
j_call: TRBJ1-3
clone_size: few
cdr3_nt: TGTGCCAGCAGCTTAGGTGACTCTGGAAACACCATATATTTT
cdr3_aa: CASSLGDSGNTIYF

d_call: TRBD2
v_call: TRBV12-3/TRBV12-4
cdr3_length: 15
j_call: TRBJ2-1
clone_size: few
cdr3_nt: TGTGCCAGCAGTCCGTACGGGAGGGCCCTCGGTGAGCAGTTCTTC
cdr3_aa: CASSPYGRALGEQFF

d_call: TRBD2
v_call: TRBV11-2
cdr3_length: 15
j_call: TRBJ2-2
clone_size: -
cdr3_nt: TGTGCCCAGCGCATGGCGGGAGGGAACACCGGGGAGCTGTTTTTT
cdr3_aa: CAQRMAGGNTGELFF

d_call: TRBD2
v_call: TRBV20-1
cdr3_length: 14
j_call: TRBJ2-5
clone_size: few
cdr3_nt: TGCAGTGCTAGATCCGCGGGAGGGCAAGAGACCCAGTACTTC
cdr3_aa: CSARSAGGQETQYF

d_call: -
v_call: TRBV25-1
cdr3_length: 13
j_call: TRBJ1-2
clone_size: -
cdr3_nt: TGTGCCAGCAGTGAGGGAGGGGAGCATGGCTACACCTTC
cdr3_aa: CASSEGGEHGYTF